This T cell receptor beta chain is from a study of blood T cells in healthy people across ages. Germline V lookup: CDR1 DFQATT, CDR2 SNEGSKA (reference sequence). The V gene lost 6 bases and the J gene lost 5 bases, with 19 bases spanning the gap. The CDR3 runs to 14 residues. This clonotype was seen more than once but under ten times. Through a sample-barcoded 5' primer and a J-beta primer mix, a second PCR was run for about 6 to 11 cycles. TCRdb re-derived calls from the 5' RACE reads in MiXCR, one entry per CDR3 protein. The table has approximately 960,000 distinct CDR3 sequences, about 27% seen once; the top ten hold roughly a tenth. Another study also made use of these data, one on T cells of mothers and their children.

The specimen was blood. The origin of this receptor is a woman aged 40 to 50 in good health. The chain links TRBV20-1 to TRBJ1-1; D may be TRBD1 (6 bases). Here the CDR3 DNA reads TGCAGTGCCGCAACCAGGGGTCCTGGGACTGAAGCTTTCTTT. This encodes CSAATRGPGTEAFF.